This TCR beta chain was captured in a study of blood T cell repertoires in COVID-19 (dated by TCRdb to 2018 to 2020). At the level of the whole study: The collaborator samples originated in the United States, Italy and Spain and spanned the acute and convalescent phases of COVID-19. The prospective study material was composed of cDNA or gDNA derived from T cells, B-cell-depleted T cells, or PBMCs. Deeply sampled blood TCRbeta repertoires from subjects exposed to, actively infected with, or recovered from COVID-19 were included in the dataset. The repertoires were made available in a free public database intended to serve as a resource for research on the immune response to SARS-CoV-2. Samples were obtained from the ongoing ImmuneRACE study (first 160 participants) and from about 1,300 subjects provided by 6 global collaborators. A de-identified subject ID, COVID-19 status, age in years and sex were almost always included in the sample metadata. Where HLA class I and class II types were available, the types were taken from metadata supplied by the sample provider, not from assay-based typing.

As regards this clone: Its antigen is currently not known. No clone much larger than this one lies a single base away; base qualities are absent.

TCRbeta CDR3 regions were amplified from genomic DNA by means of the immunoSEQ Assay, a bias-controlled multiplex PCR. The study's own analysis went as follows. The number of nucleated cells in each sample was estimated from the amplification of reference gene primers within the assay. Sequence reads were collapsed and filtered to measure the absolute abundance of every unique TCRbeta CDR3 rearrangement. For each sample, productive Simpson clonality was calculated as the square root of Simpson's diversity index across productive rearrangements. TCRdb re-hosts the immuneACCESS table, in-frame sequences only. Its copies lack some clones; in the studies checked, an unresolved V gene accounts for under half of them, and the cause for the rest is not known. The DNA gave D and trimming, while V, J and clone size come from that table. This sample lists 95,000 to 100,000 clones; about 90% were detected once. The ten largest clones represent roughly 17% of the sample.

Overall study outcomes, separate from this receptor: The quantity of clinical and demographic metadata differed by source and by participant and was supplied without curation.

Each collaborating institution followed its own protocols to collect whole blood in K2EDTA tubes. For TCRbeta analysis, collaborator samples were shipped as frozen whole blood, as isolated PBMCs, or as DNA extracted from either sample type. The sequence derives from a man aged 45-60 years with acute or convalescent COVID-19. What was sequenced was peripheral blood.

The CDR3 protein is CASRSWTSNQPQHF. The DNA sequence follows: TGTGCCAGCAGGTCGTGGACAAGCAATCAGCCCCAGCATTTT. Here the chain combines TRBV28 and TRBJ1-5; the D segment could be TRBD1, given 5 matching bases. Looking up the germline V gene yields CDR1 MDHEN and CDR2 SYDVKM. The CDR3 runs 14 residues from the cysteine to the phenylalanine. Only CDR3 DNA remains: 42 bases, in frame from the first base. V was cut back by 6 bases and J by 1 base, leaving a gap of 10 bases between them.